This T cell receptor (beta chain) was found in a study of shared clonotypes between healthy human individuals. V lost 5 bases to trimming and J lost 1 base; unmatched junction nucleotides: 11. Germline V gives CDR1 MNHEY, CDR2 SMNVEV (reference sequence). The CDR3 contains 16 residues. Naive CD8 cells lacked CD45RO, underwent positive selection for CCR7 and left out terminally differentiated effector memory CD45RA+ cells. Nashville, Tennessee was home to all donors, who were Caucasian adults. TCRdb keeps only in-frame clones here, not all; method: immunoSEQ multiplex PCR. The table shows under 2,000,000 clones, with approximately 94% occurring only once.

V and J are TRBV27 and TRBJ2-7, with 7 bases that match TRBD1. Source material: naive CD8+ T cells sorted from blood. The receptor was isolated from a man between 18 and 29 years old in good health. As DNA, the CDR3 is TGTGCCAGCAGTCCCTCGACAGGGCCGACATCCTACGAGCAGTACTTC. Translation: CASSPSTGPTSYEQYF.